The 10 T cell receptor beta chains listed next were all sequenced from one sample in a study of T cell responses to AZD1222 COVID-19 vaccine. The data were produced by immunoSEQ multiplex PCR, yet TCRdb's version contains in-frame clones alone and is incomplete. This sample has 250,000 to 300,000 clones, with roughly 93% found just once. This specimen consisted of peripheral blood, obtained 28 days after the second AZD1222 dose. These receptors were obtained from an adult who received the AZD1222 COVID-19 vaccine.

V gene TRBV6-1 combines with J gene TRBJ2-7; 7 bases map to TRBD2. CDR1 is MNHNS, CDR2 SASEGT, per germline. The CDR3 is 14 residues long. The ends lost 2 bases at V and 3 bases at J; junction bases unmatched: 4. CDR3 region: CASSEISGRYEQYF. The CDR3 region has the DNA TGTGCCAGCAGTGAAATTAGCGGGCGCTACGAGCAGTACTTC.

The chain joins TRBV9 to TRBJ1-3, with D tentatively TRBD1 (6 bases). The V gene's germline CDR1 is SGDLS and CDR2 YYNGEE. Trimming pared 4 bases from V and 0 bases from J, leaving 14 bases between. CDR3 length: 16 amino acids. The CDR3 DNA reads TGTGCCAGCAGCCCTTACACAGGGAGCTCTGGAAACACCATATATTTT. Translating gives CASSPYTGSSGNTIYF.

The rearrangement joins TRBV2 to TRBJ2-7; 8 nucleotides line up with TRBD1. V dropped 6 bases and J dropped 1; count of bases not matched to a gene: 5. Per the germline V gene, CDR1 is SNHLY and CDR2 is FYNNEI. There are 14 residues in the CDR3. This CDR3 reads CASSTGQGSYEQYF. The CDR3 DNA reads TGTGCCAGCAGCACCGGACAGGGTTCCTACGAGCAGTACTTC.

This rearrangement joins TRBV29-1 to TRBJ1-2, with D possibly TRBD1 on 6 matching bases. Trimming removed 4 bases from V and 5 bases from J, with 14 bases in between. CDR1 is SQVTM and CDR2 is ANQGSEA in the germline V gene. The CDR3 runs 13 residues. CDR3 sequence reads: CSVGGPREYGYTF. For the CDR3, the DNA is TGCAGCGTTGGGGGGCCTCGAGAATATGGCTACACCTTC.

V usage is TRBV7-3 and J usage is TRBJ2-1; D remains unclear. Deletions cut 5 bases from V and 8 bases from J, with 13 bases between. The CDR3 spans 13 residues. Germline values: CDR1 SGHTA, CDR2 FQGTGA. The CDR3: CASSLGPLDEQFF. CDR3 in DNA: TGTGCCAGCAGCCTAGGACCCTTGGATGAGCAGTTCTTC.

This sequence joins TRBV24-1 and TRBJ2-3; D is unclear. Looked up from germline, CDR1 is KGHDR and CDR2 is SFDVKD. Trimming removed 4 bases from V and 9 bases from J, with 7 bases in between. CDR3 size: 11 residues. DNA for the CDR3: TGTGCCACCAGTGACCCCTCAACGCAGTATTTT. Its protein product is CATSDPSTQYF.

The genes are TRBV9 and TRBJ2-1, with TRBD2 identical over 8 bases. CDR3 size: 16 residues. Germline-derived CDR1 and CDR2 are SGDLS and YYNGEE. Trimming cost V 2 bases and J 4 bases; bases outside gene matches: 8. The CDR3 loop is CASSVRIAGSYNEQFF. Written as DNA, the CDR3 is TGTGCCAGCAGCGTCCGGATAGCGGGAAGTTACAATGAGCAGTTCTTC.

The J gene is TRBJ2-2, the V gene TRBV19; 7 nucleotides match TRBD2. The germline gives CDR1 LNHDA, CDR2 SQIVND (reference sequence). The CDR3 runs to 18 residues. V lost 4 bases and J lost 4; bases outside the gene matches: 15. The CDR3 region has the DNA TGTGCCAGTAGTAGGACTCCTGGGCTAGCGGTTCTCACCGGGGAGCTGTTTTTT. The encoded protein is CASSRTPGLAVLTGELFF. Combining the CDR3 with reference TRBV19 and TRBJ2-2 gives the whole variable domain DGGITQSPKYLFRKEGQNVTLSCEQNLNHDAMYWYRQDPGQGLRLIYYSQIVNDFQKGDIAEGYSVSREKKESFPLTVTSAQKNPTAFYLCASSRTPGLAVLTGELFFGEGSRLTVL.

This chain joins TRBV2 and TRBJ2-1, with 9 nucleotides matching TRBD1. V trimming: 9 bases; J trimming: 4 bases; junction bases outside the gene matches: 7. Germline CDR1 is SNHLY and CDR2 is FYNNEI. The CDR3 runs 14 residues. CDR3 residues: CASKPGQGYNEQFF. Here the CDR3 DNA reads TGTGCCAGTAAGCCGGGACAGGGATACAATGAGCAGTTCTTC.

The chain couples TRBV19 to TRBJ2-7; tentatively, D is TRBD2 (6 bases). From germline, CDR1 is LNHDA and CDR2 SQIVND (reference sequence). CDR3 length: 17 amino acids. Deletions cut 3 bases from V and 5 bases from J, with 23 bases between. The CDR3 loop reads CASSMGGLRDEVHEQYF. The CDR3 DNA follows: TGTGCCAGTAGTATGGGGGGATTGCGGGATGAAGTCCACGAGCAGTACTTC.